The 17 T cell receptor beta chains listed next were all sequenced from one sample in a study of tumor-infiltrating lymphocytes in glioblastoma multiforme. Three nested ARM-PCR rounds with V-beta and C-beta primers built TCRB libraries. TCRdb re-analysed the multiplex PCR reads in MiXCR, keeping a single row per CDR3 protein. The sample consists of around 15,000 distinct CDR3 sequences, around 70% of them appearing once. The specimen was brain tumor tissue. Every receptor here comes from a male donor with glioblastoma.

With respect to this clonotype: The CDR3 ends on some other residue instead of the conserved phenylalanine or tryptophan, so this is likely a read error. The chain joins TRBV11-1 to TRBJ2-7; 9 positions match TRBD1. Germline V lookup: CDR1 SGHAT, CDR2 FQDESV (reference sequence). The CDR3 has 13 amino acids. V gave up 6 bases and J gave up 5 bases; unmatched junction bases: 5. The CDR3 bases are TGTGCCAGCAGGCGGACAGGGGATGACGAGCAGTACTTA. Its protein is CASRRTGDDEQYL.

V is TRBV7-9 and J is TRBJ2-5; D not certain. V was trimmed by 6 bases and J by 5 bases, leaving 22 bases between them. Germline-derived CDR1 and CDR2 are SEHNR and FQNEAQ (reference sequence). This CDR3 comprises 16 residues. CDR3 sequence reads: CASRNTGSRAHETQYF. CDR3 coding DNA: TGTGCCAGCAGGAACACCGGGTCCCGGGCCCATGAGACCCAGTACTTC.

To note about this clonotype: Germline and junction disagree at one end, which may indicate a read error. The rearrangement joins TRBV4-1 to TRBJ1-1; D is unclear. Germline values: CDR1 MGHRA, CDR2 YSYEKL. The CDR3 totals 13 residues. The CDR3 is CPSSQEILTEAFF. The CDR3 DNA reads TGCCCCAGTAGCCAAGAGATTTTGACTGAAGCTTTCTTT.

The CDR3 nucleotides are TGTGCCAGCAGCTCGGCCGTGGAGCGTGAGCAGTTCTTC. Amino acids: CASSSAVEREQFF. The genes are TRBV11-3 and TRBJ2-1; D is unclear. V lost 4 bases to trimming and J lost 9 bases, with 13 bases between them. This CDR3 region has 13 residues. Looked up from germline, CDR1 is SGHNT and CDR2 is YENEEA.

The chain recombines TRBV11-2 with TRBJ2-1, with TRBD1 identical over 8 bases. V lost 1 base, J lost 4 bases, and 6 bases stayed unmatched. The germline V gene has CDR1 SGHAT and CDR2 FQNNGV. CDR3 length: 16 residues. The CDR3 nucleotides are TGTGCCAGCAGCTTAGGCGCAGGGGGCCGTTACAATGAGCAGTTCTTC. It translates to CASSLGAGGRYNEQFF.

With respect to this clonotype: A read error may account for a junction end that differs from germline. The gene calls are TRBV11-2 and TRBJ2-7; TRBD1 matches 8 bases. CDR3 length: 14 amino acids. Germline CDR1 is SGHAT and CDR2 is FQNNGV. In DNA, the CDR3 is TGCGCCAGCAGCCTGGGACAGGCTTCCTACGAGCAGTACTTC. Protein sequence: CASSLGQASYEQYF.

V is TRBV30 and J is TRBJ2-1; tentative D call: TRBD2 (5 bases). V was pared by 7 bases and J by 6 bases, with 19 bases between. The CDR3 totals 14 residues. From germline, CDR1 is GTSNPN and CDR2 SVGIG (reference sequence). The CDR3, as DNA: TGTGCCTTGAATCGAGCGGAGTATGGCAATGAGCAGTTCTTC. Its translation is CALNRAEYGNEQFF.

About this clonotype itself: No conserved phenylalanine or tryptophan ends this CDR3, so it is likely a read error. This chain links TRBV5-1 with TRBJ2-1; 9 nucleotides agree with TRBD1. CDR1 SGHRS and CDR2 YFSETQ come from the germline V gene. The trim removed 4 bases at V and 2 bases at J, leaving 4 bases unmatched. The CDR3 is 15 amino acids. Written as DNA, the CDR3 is TGCGCCAGCAGCGCCAGGACAGGGGCCTACAATGAGCAGTTCTTG. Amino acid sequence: CASSARTGAYNEQFL.

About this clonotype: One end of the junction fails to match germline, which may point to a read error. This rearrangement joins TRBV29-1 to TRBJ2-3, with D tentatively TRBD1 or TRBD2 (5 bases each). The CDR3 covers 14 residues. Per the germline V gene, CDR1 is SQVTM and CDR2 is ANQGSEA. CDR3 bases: TGCAGCGTTCGCACACCAGGGAGCACAGATACGCACTATTTT. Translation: CSVRTPGSTDTHYF.

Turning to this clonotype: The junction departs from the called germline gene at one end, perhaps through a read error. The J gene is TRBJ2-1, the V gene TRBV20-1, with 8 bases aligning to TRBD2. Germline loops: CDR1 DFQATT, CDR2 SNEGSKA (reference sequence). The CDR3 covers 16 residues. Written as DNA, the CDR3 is TGCAGTGCTAGTCGACCGGGACTAGTGGGATTGAATGAGCAGCTCTTC. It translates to CSASRPGLVGLNEQLF.

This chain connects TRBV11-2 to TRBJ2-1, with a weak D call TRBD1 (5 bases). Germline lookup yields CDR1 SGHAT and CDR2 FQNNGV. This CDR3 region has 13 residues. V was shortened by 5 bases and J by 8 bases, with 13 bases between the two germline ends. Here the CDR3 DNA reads TGTGCCAGCAGCGCACAGGCCGAGGATGAGCAGTTCTTC. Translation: CASSAQAEDEQFF.

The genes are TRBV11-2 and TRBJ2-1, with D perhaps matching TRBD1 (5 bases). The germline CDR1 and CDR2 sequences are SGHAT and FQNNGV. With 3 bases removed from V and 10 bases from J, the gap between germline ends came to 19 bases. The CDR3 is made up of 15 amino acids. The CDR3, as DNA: TGTGCCAGCAGCTTGGCCCCCCTCAGGGTCAGAGAGCAGTTCTTC. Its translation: CASSLAPLRVREQFF.

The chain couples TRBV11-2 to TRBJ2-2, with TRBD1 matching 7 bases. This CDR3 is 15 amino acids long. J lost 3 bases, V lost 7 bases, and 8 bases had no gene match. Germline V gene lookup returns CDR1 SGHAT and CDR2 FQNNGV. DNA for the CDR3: TGTGCCAGCAACAGAAGGGGGCTGGACACCGGGGAGCTGTTTTTT. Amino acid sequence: CASNRRGLDTGELFF.

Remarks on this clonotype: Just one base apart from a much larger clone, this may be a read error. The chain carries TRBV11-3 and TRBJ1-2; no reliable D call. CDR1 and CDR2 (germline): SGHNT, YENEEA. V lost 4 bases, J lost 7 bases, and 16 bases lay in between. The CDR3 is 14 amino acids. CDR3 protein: CASSSSVGRCGYTF. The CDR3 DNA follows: TGTGCCAGCAGCTCCAGCGTAGGGCGGTGTGGCTACACCTTC.

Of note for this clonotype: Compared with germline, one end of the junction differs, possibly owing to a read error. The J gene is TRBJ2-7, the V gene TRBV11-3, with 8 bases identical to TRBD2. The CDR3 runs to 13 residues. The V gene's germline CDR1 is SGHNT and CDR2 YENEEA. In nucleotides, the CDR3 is TGTGCCAACAGCCCCCCGGGACTAGAGGAGCAGTACTTC. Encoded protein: CANSPPGLEEQYF.

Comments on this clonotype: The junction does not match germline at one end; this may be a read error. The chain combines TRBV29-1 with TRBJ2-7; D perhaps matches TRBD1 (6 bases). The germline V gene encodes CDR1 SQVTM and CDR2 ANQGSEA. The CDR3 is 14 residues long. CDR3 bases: TGCAGCGTTGTGGGGGACAAGGGTCTCTACGGGCAGTACTTC. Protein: CSVVGDKGLYGQYF.

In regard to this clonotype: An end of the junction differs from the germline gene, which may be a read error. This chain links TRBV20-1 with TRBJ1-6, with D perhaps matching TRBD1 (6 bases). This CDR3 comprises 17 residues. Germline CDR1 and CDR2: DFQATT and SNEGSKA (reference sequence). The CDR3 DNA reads TGCAGTGCTCCTCTTTACACTTGGACAGCAAATAACTCACCCCTCCACTTT. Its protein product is CSAPLYTWTANNSPLHF.